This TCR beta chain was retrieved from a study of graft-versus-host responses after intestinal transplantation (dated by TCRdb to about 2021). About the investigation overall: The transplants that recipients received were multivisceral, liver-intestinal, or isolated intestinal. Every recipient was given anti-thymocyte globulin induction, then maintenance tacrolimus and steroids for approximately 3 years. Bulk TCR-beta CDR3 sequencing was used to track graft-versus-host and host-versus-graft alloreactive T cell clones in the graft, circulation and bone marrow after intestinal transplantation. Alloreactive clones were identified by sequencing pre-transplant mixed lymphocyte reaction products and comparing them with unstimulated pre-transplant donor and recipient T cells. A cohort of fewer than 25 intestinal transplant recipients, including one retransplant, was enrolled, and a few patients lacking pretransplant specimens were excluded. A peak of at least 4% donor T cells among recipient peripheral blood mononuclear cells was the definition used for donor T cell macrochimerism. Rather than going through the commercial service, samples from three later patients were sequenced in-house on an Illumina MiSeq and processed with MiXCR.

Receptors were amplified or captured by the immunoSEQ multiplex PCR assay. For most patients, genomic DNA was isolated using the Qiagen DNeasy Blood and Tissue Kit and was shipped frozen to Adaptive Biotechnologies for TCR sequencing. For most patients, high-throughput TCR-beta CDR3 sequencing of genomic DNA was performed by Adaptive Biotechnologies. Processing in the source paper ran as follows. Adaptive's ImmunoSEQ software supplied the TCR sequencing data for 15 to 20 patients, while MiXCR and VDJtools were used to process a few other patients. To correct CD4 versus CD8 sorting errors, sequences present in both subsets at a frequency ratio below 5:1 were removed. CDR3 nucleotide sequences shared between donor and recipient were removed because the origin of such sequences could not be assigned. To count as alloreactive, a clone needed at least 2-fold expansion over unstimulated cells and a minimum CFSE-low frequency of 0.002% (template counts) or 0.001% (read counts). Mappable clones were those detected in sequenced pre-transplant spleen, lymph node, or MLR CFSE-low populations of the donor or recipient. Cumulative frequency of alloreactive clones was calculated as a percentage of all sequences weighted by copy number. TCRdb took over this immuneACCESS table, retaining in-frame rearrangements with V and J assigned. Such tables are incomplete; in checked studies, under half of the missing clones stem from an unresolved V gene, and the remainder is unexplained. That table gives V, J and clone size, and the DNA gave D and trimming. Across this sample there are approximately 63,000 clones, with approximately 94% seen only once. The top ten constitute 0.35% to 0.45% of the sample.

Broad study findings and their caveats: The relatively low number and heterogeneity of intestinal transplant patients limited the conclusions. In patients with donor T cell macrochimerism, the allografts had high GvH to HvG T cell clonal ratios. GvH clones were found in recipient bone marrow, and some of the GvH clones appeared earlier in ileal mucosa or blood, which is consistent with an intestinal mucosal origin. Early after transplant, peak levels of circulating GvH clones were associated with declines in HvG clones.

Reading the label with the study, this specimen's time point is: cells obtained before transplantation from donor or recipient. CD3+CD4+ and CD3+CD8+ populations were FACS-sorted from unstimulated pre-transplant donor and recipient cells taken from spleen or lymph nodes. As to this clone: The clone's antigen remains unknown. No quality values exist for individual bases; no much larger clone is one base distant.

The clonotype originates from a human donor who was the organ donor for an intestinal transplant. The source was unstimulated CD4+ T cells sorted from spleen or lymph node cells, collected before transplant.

The CDR3 protein: CASSMLGQGGEKLFF. In nucleotides, the sequence is TGTGCCAGTAGTATGTTGGGCCAGGGTGGCGAAAAACTGTTTTTT. The chain links TRBV19 with TRBJ1-4; 5 matching bases give a weak D call of TRBD1. V loses 3 bases, J loses 8 bases, and the germline ends lie 16 bases apart. Counted from cysteine to phenylalanine, this CDR3 has 15 amino acids. Only the CDR3 region is kept as DNA, spanning 45 bases read in frame from base 1. The germline V gene (reference sequence) specifies LNHDA as CDR1 and SQIVND as CDR2.